Listed here are 24 T cell receptor beta chains from one sample, sequenced in a study of cytomegalovirus exposure and HLA in healthy donors. Assay used: immunoSEQ multiplex PCR; TCRdb lists only in-frame clones, some missing. Of 200,000 to 300,000 clones listed, approximately 86% were seen once; the top ten hold around 1.2%. The specimen sequenced was PBMCs. The receptors originated from a woman under 40 in good health and CMV-seropositive.

This chain joins TRBV30 and TRBJ2-3; 7 positions agree with TRBD2. Germline V gene lookup returns CDR1 GTSNPN and CDR2 SVGIG (reference sequence). The CDR3 extends over 13 amino acids. After removal of 1 base from V and 5 bases from J, the junction contained 3 bases not matched to a gene. CDR3 DNA: TGTGCCTGGAGTGCACAGCGGGGAGATACGCAGTATTTT. Translation gives CAWSAQRGDTQYF.

The rearrangement links TRBV18 to TRBJ2-7; 8 bases map to TRBD1. Per germline, CDR1 KGHSH and CDR2 LQKENI. CDR3 size: 14 residues. The ends lost 3 bases at V and 4 bases at J; junction bases unmatched: 5. The chain's CDR3 is CASSPLGQGYEQYF. As DNA, the CDR3 is TGTGCCAGCTCACCTTTAGGACAGGGATACGAGCAGTACTTC.

The rearrangement joins TRBV5-1 to TRBJ1-1, with D possibly matching TRBD1 (6 bases). The length of the CDR3 is 17 residues. The germline V gene has CDR1 SGHRS and CDR2 YFSETQ. Between the trimmed V and J ends, which lost 3 bases and 3 bases, there was a span of 21 bases. Here the CDR3 reads CASSSSGQTRGYTEAFF. The CDR3 nucleotides are TGCGCCAGCAGCTCCTCTGGACAGACCCGGGGTTACACTGAAGCTTTCTTT. Combining the CDR3 with reference TRBV5-1 and TRBJ1-1 gives the whole variable domain KAGVTQTPRYLIKTRGQQVTLSCSPISGHRSVSWYQQTPGQGLQFLFEYFSETQRNKGNFPGRFSGRQFSNSRSEMNVSTLELGDSALYLCASSSSGQTRGYTEAFFGQGTRLTVV.

This chain links TRBV19 with TRBJ2-7, with 7 nucleotides matching TRBD1. CDR1 is LNHDA, CDR2 SQIVND, per germline (reference sequence). Unmatched junction bases numbered 4, after V lost 3 bases and J lost 2 bases. This CDR3 is built from 14 residues. As DNA, the CDR3 is TGTGCCAGTAGTATGGCCCAGGGGGCCTACGAGCAGTACTTC. The encoded protein is CASSMAQGAYEQYF.

The chain couples TRBV25-1 to TRBJ2-1; 8 bases map to TRBD2. In germline, CDR1 is MGHDK, CDR2 SYGVNS. The CDR3 is 16 amino acids. V gave up 1 base and J gave up 7 bases; unmatched junction bases: 9. CDR3 residues: CASSEFRLAGRNEQFF. CDR3 coding DNA: TGTGCCAGCAGTGAATTCCGGCTAGCGGGCAGGAATGAGCAGTTCTTC.

Points on this clone: At one end the junction does not follow the germline gene, possibly because of a read error. The genes are TRBV5-1 and TRBJ2-7, with D perhaps TRBD2 (6 bases). Germline V gene lookup returns CDR1 SGHRS and CDR2 YFSETQ. This CDR3 comprises 15 residues. The CDR3 region is CASSLEAGSYYEQYF. The CDR3 DNA reads as TGCGCTAGCAGCTTGGAGGCGGGGTCTTACTACGAGCAGTACTTC.

This clone was seen a few times. This chain joins TRBV10-3 and TRBJ1-1, with unresolved D. The germline V and J ends were trimmed by 1 base and 1 base, with 7 bases remaining between them. The CDR3 loop spans 14 amino acids. Germline V gene sequence: CDR1 ENHRY, CDR2 SYGVKD. CDR3: CAISEYGGNTEAFF. The CDR3 nucleotides read TGTGCCATCAGTGAGTATGGCGGGAACACTGAAGCTTTCTTT.

CDR3 in amino acids: CASSLAGLDTGELFF. In DNA form, the CDR3 reads TGTGCCAGCAGCTTAGCGGGACTAGACACCGGGGAGCTGTTTTTT. The chain uses TRBV5-4 and TRBJ2-2, with 8 bases fitting TRBD2. The CDR3 is 15 residues long. Germline lookup yields CDR1 SGHNT and CDR2 YYREEE (reference sequence). V lost 2 bases and J lost 3; bases outside the gene matches: 3.

This chain connects TRBV4-1 to TRBJ1-1; D is ambiguous. Trimming left V 1 base short and J 1 base short, with 7 bases between. The CDR3 length is 14 residues. Germline V gene lookup returns CDR1 MGHRA and CDR2 YSYEKL. In nucleotides, the CDR3 is TGCGCCAGCAGCCAAGGGCGGGAGAACACTGAAGCTTTCTTT. Encoded protein: CASSQGRENTEAFF.

The gene calls are TRBV11-3 and TRBJ2-1; TRBD2 aligns across 8 bases. CDR3 size: 14 residues. The germline V gene has CDR1 SGHNT and CDR2 YENEEA. After removal of 6 bases from V and 9 bases from J, the junction contained 10 bases not matched to a gene. The CDR3 coding sequence is TGTGCCAGCAGGCCCCCGGGAGGGCGAGGTGAGCAGTTCTTC. This encodes CASRPPGGRGEQFF.

The V call is TRBV25-1, the J call TRBJ1-5; D call uncertain. Looked up from germline, CDR1 is MGHDK and CDR2 is SYGVNS. This CDR3 spans 15 amino acids. With 4 bases removed from V and 2 bases from J, the gap between germline ends came to 12 bases. CDR3 sequence: CASSAEGMGNQPQHF. The CDR3 coding sequence is TGTGCCAGCAGTGCCGAGGGTATGGGCAATCAGCCCCAGCATTTT.

The chain has TRBV7-9 and TRBJ1-2, with D possibly being TRBD1 (6 bases). Germline V gives CDR1 SEHNR, CDR2 FQNEAQ (reference sequence). With 5 bases removed from V and 4 bases from J, the gap between germline ends came to 11 bases. This CDR3 spans 13 amino acids. The CDR3 region has the DNA TGTGCCAGCAGCCGAGGACAGCGCTATGGCTACACCTTC. It specifies CASSRGQRYGYTF.

This chain joins TRBV7-9 and TRBJ2-7, with D tentatively TRBD1 (6 bases). Germline-derived CDR1 and CDR2 are SEHNR and FQNEAQ (reference sequence). V was cut by 1 base and J by 3 bases, with 10 bases left in between. This CDR3 region has 14 residues. The CDR3 sequence is CASSLGVDSYEQYF. For the CDR3, the DNA is TGTGCCAGCAGCTTAGGGGTGGACAGCTACGAGCAGTACTTC.

The V gene is TRBV5-6, the J gene TRBJ1-2, with D possibly matching TRBD1 (5 bases). V lost 0 bases and J 2 bases, leaving 8 bases between the germline ends. CDR3 size: 14 residues. Germline values: CDR1 SGHDT, CDR2 YYEEEE. CDR3 DNA: TGTGCCAGCAGCTTGGTTGGGGCGAACTATGGCTACACCTTC. Protein product: CASSLVGANYGYTF.

CDR3 sequence: CASSPLGPFRQKSTDTQYF. The CDR3 coding sequence is TGTGCCAGCTCACCACTAGGGCCATTTCGACAGAAAAGCACAGATACGCAGTATTTT. The V and J genes are TRBV18 and TRBJ2-3; tentative D call: TRBD1 (5 bases). The CDR3 runs to 19 residues. Trimming took 1 base from V and 0 from J, leaving 20 bases between them. The germline V gene has CDR1 KGHSH and CDR2 LQKENI.

The genes are TRBV28 and TRBJ2-6; possible D gene TRBD1, 6 bases. CDR1 is MDHEN and CDR2 is SYDVKM in the germline V gene. The germline V and J ends were trimmed by 5 bases and 2 bases, with 10 bases remaining between them. The CDR3 sequence is 15 residues long. For the CDR3, the DNA is TGTGCCAGCAGTGTCGCAGGGGCTGGGGCCAACGTCCTGACTTTC. Translating gives CASSVAGAGANVLTF.

In its sample, this clone was seen once. The chain carries TRBV9 and TRBJ1-2; unclear D gene. The ends were cut back, 3 bases at V and 6 bases at J, with 21 bases in the middle. Germline CDR1 is SGDLS and CDR2 is YYNGEE. The CDR3 has 16 amino acids. The CDR3 DNA reads as TGTGCCAGCAGCGCACACGCCCGGGGATTCGAAGATGGCTACACCTTC. This translates into CASSAHARGFEDGYTF. Filled out from reference TRBV9 and TRBJ1-2, the complete variable domain reads DSGVTQTPKHLITATGQRVTLRCSPRSGDLSVYWYQQSLDQGLQFLIQYYNGEERAKGNILERFSAQQFPDLHSELNLSSLELGDSALYFCASSAHARGFEDGYTFGSGTRLTVV.

The chain recombines TRBV18 with TRBJ1-1, with unresolved D. V was pared by 3 bases and J by 4 bases, with 9 bases between. Germline CDR1 is KGHSH and CDR2 is LQKENI. CDR3 size: 13 residues. CDR3 in DNA: TGTGCCAGCTCACCCGGTGAGGGCACTGAAGCTTTCTTT. This sequence encodes CASSPGEGTEAFF.

V is TRBV11-2 and J is TRBJ1-5; a weak D match, TRBD1 (5 bases). Germline CDR1 SGHAT, CDR2 FQNNGV. Between the trimmed V and J ends, which lost 5 bases and 1 base, there was a span of 6 bases. This CDR3 is 13 amino acids long. The CDR3 DNA follows: TGTGCCAGCAGCGGGGGGAGCAATCAGCCCCAGCATTTT. This sequence encodes CASSGGSNQPQHF.

This chain connects TRBV4-1 to TRBJ2-7; the match to TRBD2 covers 10 bases. The CDR3 runs to 18 residues. Germline CDR1 is MGHRA and CDR2 is YSYEKL. J gave up 4 bases and V 0 bases, and 12 bases lay outside the gene matches. CDR3: CASSQDGVAGGKGYEQYF. CDR3 bases: TGCGCCAGCAGCCAAGATGGGGTAGCGGGAGGCAAGGGGTACGAGCAGTACTTC.

This chain links TRBV27 with TRBJ1-3, with 8 bases aligning to TRBD1. The CDR3 has 18 amino acids. Germline CDR1 reads MNHEY; CDR2 reads SMNVEV (reference sequence). Trimming cost V 6 bases and J 0 bases; bases outside gene matches: 13. CDR3 region: CASRKTGASTFSGNTIYF. In nucleotides, the CDR3 is TGTGCCAGCAGAAAGACAGGGGCTTCAACGTTCTCTGGAAACACCATATATTTT.

This clone has only a few counts. The chain carries TRBV10-3 and TRBJ2-5, with D maybe TRBD2 (5 bases). Deletions cut 0 bases from V and 0 bases from J, with 11 bases between. CDR1 is ENHRY and CDR2 is SYGVKD in the germline V gene. CDR3 size: 16 residues. This chain's CDR3 is CAISESVGADQETQYF. CDR3 DNA: TGTGCCATCAGTGAGTCAGTGGGAGCGGACCAAGAGACCCAGTACTTC.

The V and J genes are TRBV30 and TRBJ1-5, with a weak D call TRBD1 (5 bases). V was trimmed by 0 bases and J by 5 bases, leaving 11 bases between them. Germline CDR1 and CDR2: GTSNPN and SVGIG (reference sequence). This CDR3 is 14 amino acids long. The CDR3 DNA sequence: TGTGCCTGGAGTGTCGGGCAGGGCTATCAGCCCCAGCATTTT. Amino acids: CAWSVGQGYQPQHF.

The V and J genes are TRBV28 and TRBJ2-5; tentative D call: TRBD1 (6 bases). CDR1 and CDR2 from the germline V gene are MDHEN and SYDVKM. V lost 5 bases and J 5 bases, leaving 24 bases between the germline ends. This CDR3 spans 17 amino acids. CDR3 residues: CASSDPTGTIAGETQYF. CDR3 nucleotides: TGTGCCAGCAGTGACCCGACAGGCACCATCGCCGGGGAGACCCAGTACTTC. Drawing the rest from reference TRBV28 and TRBJ2-5, the complete variable domain is DVKVTQSSRYLVKRTGEKVFLECVQDMDHENMFWYRQDPGLGLRLIYFSYDVKMKEKGDIPEGYSVSREKKERFSLILESASTNQTSMYLCASSDPTGTIAGETQYFGPGTRLLVL.